The 13 T cell receptor beta chains in this list originate from one sample, sequenced in a study of control samples from healthy donors and cancer patients. Method: immunoSEQ multiplex PCR; TCRdb's copy keeps in-frame clones and lacks some. The sample holds hundreds of thousands of clones, 75% to 95% seen once. Sequenced sample: PBMCs. The receptors come from a man in his forties with head and neck cancer.

The rearrangement joins TRBV6-5 to TRBJ2-1, with a possible D match to TRBD1 (6 bases). The CDR3 runs 15 residues. The germline gives CDR1 MNHEY, CDR2 SVGAGI. Trimming shortened V by 5 bases and J by 4 bases, and 15 bases separated the two germline ends. The CDR3: CASSPFGRGYNEQFF. CDR3 nucleotide sequence: TGTGCCAGCAGTCCTTTCGGCAGGGGATACAATGAGCAGTTCTTC.

The V and J genes are TRBV4-2 and TRBJ2-3; D unresolved. V lost 3 bases, J lost 2 bases, and 12 bases lay in between. The CDR3 has 15 residues. Germline V gene data show CDR1 as LGHNA and CDR2 as YNFKEQ. The CDR3 loop reads CASSHMGEVTDTQYF. DNA for the CDR3: TGTGCCAGCAGCCATATGGGCGAGGTCACAGATACGCAGTATTTT.

The rearrangement links TRBV3-1 (or the pseudogene TRBV3-2) to TRBJ1-2; D unresolved. The CDR3 is 13 amino acids. CDR1 and CDR2 (germline): LGHDT, YNNKEL (reference sequence). Trimming removed 6 bases from V and 5 bases from J, with 13 bases in between. CDR3 nucleotide sequence: TGTGCCAGCAGTCCTCGGGGTCAATATGGCTACACCTTC. This sequence encodes CASSPRGQYGYTF.

The DNA of the CDR3 is TGTGCCAGCAGTAAACTGGCCGGGGACAAACTAAACTATGGCTACACCTTC. Its protein is CASSKLAGDKLNYGYTF. The chain joins TRBV27 to TRBJ1-2, with D possibly matching TRBD1 (6 bases). The V and J ends lost 5 bases and 2 bases respectively, with 21 bases between them. The germline V gene encodes CDR1 MNHEY and CDR2 SMNVEV (reference sequence). This CDR3 spans 17 amino acids.

The chain is built from TRBV6-2 or TRBV6-3 and TRBJ1-1; possible D gene TRBD1, 5 bases. This CDR3 region has 15 residues. Germline values: CDR1 MNHEY, CDR2 SVGEGT. Trimming took off 5 bases at V and 6 bases at J, with 19 bases between the two ends. The CDR3 DNA reads as TGTGCCAGCAGTCCCGGGGGAAGGTTCCACCCTGAAGCTTTCTTT. It translates to CASSPGGRFHPEAFF.

The chain combines TRBV11-3 with TRBJ2-2, with 15 bases identical to TRBD2. V was pared by 5 bases and J by 4 bases, with 8 bases of the junction left unmatched. The CDR3 runs 18 residues. Germline CDR1 SGHNT, CDR2 YENEEA. Here the CDR3 DNA reads TGTGCCAGCAGCCCGGGACTAGCGGGAGGACAGGGCACCGGGGAGCTGTTTTTT. Translation gives CASSPGLAGGQGTGELFF.

This chain joins TRBV28 and TRBJ2-1, with D uncertain. The ends were cut back, 7 bases at V and 2 bases at J, with 12 bases in the middle. Germline V CDR1 and CDR2: MDHEN, SYDVKM. This CDR3 is 14 amino acids long. In DNA form, the CDR3 reads TGTGCCAGCACCCCTGGTGGGGCCTACAATGAGCAGTTCTTC. It encodes CASTPGGAYNEQFF.

V is TRBV9 and J is TRBJ2-7, with 9 bases aligning to TRBD1. Germline loops: CDR1 SGDLS, CDR2 YYNGEE. The CDR3 totals 14 residues. Trimming took 3 bases from V and 0 from J; bases not matched to a gene: 1. CDR3 amino acids: CASSATGGSYEQYF. In DNA, the CDR3 is TGTGCCAGCAGCGCGACAGGGGGCTCCTACGAGCAGTACTTC.

The sample holds one count of this clone. This chain joins TRBV7-2 and TRBJ2-3; the D is unclear. Trimming took 6 bases from V and 3 from J, leaving 7 bases between them. CDR1 SGHTA and CDR2 FQGNSA come from the germline V gene. This CDR3 has 12 amino acids. CDR3 coding DNA: TGTGCCAGCAGTCAGATAACAGATACGCAGTATTTT. This sequence encodes CASSQITDTQYF.

V and J are TRBV7-2 and TRBJ1-1, with 7 bases that match TRBD1. V lost 6 bases and J lost 5; bases outside the gene matches: 9. Germline V gives CDR1 SGHTA, CDR2 FQGNSA. The CDR3 spans 14 residues. The CDR3, as DNA: TGTGCCAGCAGAGCAACAGGGGCGAGGACTGAAGCTTTCTTT. Protein product: CASRATGARTEAFF. The full variable domain, with the rest looked up from reference TRBV7-2 and TRBJ1-1, is GAGVSQSPSNKVTEKGKDVELRCDPISGHTALYWYRQSLGQGLEFLIYFQGNSAPDKSGLPSDRFSAERTGGSVSTLTIQRTQQEDSAVYLCASRATGARTEAFFGQGTRLTVV.

The chain joins TRBV18 to TRBJ1-3; a weak D match, TRBD1 (6 bases). The CDR3 sequence is 15 residues long. Per germline, CDR1 KGHSH and CDR2 LQKENI. Trimming stripped 2 bases from V and 0 bases from J, with 8 bases between. CDR3 DNA sequence: TGTGCCAGCTCACCAGACAGGAACTCTGGAAACACCATATATTTT. Protein sequence: CASSPDRNSGNTIYF.

The V gene is TRBV23-1, the J gene TRBJ1-5; D is possibly TRBD1 (6 bases). TRBV23-1 is reported as an ORF; its role is uncertain. This CDR3 spans 12 amino acids. The V end was cut by 5 bases, the J end by 5 bases, with 7 bases between. Here the CDR3 DNA reads TGCGCCAGCAGTGGGGGCCATCAGCCCCAGCATTTT. Protein sequence: CASSGGHQPQHF.

This clone was seen only once. The chain links TRBV4-3 to TRBJ1-4; 9 bases fit TRBD1. CDR3 length: 18 amino acids. V dropped 0 bases and J dropped 7; count of bases not matched to a gene: 12. CDR1 is LGHNA, CDR2 YSLEER, per germline. CDR3 coding DNA: TGCGCCAGCAGCCAAGATTTAGTGGGACAGGGAAATCTTGAAAAACTGTTTTTT. It codes for CASSQDLVGQGNLEKLFF.